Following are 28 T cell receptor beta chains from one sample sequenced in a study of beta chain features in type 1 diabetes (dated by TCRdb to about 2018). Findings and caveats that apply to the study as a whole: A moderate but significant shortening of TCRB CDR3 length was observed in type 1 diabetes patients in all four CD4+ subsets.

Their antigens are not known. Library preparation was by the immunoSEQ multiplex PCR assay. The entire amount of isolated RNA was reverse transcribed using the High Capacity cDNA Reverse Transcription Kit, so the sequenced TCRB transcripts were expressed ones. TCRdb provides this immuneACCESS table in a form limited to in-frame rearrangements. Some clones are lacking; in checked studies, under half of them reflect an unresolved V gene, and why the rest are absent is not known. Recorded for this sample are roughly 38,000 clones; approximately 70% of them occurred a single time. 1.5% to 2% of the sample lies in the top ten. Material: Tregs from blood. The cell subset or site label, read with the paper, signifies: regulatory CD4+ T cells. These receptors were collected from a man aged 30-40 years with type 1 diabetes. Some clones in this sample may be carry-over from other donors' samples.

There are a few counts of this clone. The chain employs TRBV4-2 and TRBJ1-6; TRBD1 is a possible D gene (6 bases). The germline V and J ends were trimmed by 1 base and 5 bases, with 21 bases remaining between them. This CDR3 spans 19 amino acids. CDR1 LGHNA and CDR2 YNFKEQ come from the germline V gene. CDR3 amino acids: CASSQGHGSRDTNNSPLHF. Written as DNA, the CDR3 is TGTGCCAGCAGCCAAGGACACGGCAGTAGGGACACCAATAATTCACCCCTCCACTTT.

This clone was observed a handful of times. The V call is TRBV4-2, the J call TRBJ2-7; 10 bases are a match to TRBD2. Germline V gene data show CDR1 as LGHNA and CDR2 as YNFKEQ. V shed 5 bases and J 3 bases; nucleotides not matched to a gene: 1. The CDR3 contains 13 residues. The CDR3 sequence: CASSLAGGYEQYF. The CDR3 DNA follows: TGTGCCAGCAGCTTAGCGGGGGGCTACGAGCAGTACTTC.

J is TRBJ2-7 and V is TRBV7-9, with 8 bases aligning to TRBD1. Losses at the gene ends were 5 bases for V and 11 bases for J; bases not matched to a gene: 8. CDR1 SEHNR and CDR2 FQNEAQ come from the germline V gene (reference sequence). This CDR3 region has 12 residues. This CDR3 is CASSQRQGKEYF. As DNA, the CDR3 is TGTGCCAGCAGCCAACGACAGGGGAAGGAGTACTTC.

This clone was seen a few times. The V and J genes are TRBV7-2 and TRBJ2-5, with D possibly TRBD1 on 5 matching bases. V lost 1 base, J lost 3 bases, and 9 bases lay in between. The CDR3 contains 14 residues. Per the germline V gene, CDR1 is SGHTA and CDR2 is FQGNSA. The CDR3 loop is CASSLGGREETQYF. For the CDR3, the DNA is TGTGCCAGCAGCTTAGGGGGCAGAGAAGAGACCCAGTACTTC.

CDR3 protein: CASSKEGGQGWLCSPLHF. The CDR3 nucleotides are TGTGCCAGCAGCAAAGAAGGTGGGCAGGGTTGGCTCTGCTCACCCCTCCACTTT. The chain employs TRBV21-1 and TRBJ1-6; the D call TRBD1 from the table was never checked on the DNA. TRBV21-1 is flagged as a pseudogene. The CDR3 totals 18 residues.

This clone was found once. The CDR3 sequence: CASSSTPLGQRLTF. Written as DNA, the CDR3 is TGTGCCAGCAGTTCCACCCCTCTAGGACAGAGACTCACCTTC. The V call is TRBV28, the J call TRBJ1-2; D is perhaps TRBD1 (6 bases). The germline V gene has CDR1 MDHEN and CDR2 SYDVKM. The V end was cut by 4 bases, the J end by 13 bases, with 22 bases between. The CDR3 consists of 14 residues.

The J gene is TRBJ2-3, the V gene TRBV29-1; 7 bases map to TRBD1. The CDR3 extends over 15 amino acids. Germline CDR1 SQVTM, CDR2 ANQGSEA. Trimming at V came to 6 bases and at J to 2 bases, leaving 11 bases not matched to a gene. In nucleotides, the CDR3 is TGCAGCGTCTCCGGGACAGCCTTTCTCACAGATACGCAGTATTTT. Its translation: CSVSGTAFLTDTQYF.

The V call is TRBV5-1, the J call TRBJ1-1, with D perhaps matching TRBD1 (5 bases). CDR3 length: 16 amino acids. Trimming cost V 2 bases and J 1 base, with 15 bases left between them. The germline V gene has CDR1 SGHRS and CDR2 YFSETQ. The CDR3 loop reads CASSLRSGWENTEAFF. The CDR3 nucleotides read TGCGCCAGCAGCTTAAGATCAGGGTGGGAGAACACTGAAGCTTTCTTT. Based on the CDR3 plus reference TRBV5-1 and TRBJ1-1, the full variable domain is KAGVTQTPRYLIKTRGQQVTLSCSPISGHRSVSWYQQTPGQGLQFLFEYFSETQRNKGNFPGRFSGRQFSNSRSEMNVSTLELGDSALYLCASSLRSGWENTEAFFGQGTRLTVV.

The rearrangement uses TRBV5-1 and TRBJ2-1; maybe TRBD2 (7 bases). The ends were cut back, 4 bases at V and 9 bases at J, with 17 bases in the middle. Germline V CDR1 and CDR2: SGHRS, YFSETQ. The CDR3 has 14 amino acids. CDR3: CASSRTTRGGEQFF. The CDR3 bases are TGCGCCAGCAGCCGGACGACTAGGGGGGGTGAGCAGTTCTTC.

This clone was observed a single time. This chain's CDR3 is CASSYSPGGPQAFF. CDR3 nucleotides: TGTGCCAGCAGTTACTCCCCTGGGGGCCCTCAAGCTTTCTTT. This chain uses TRBV6-5 with TRBJ1-1; TRBD1 might be the D (6 bases). Trimming removed 0 bases from V and 9 bases from J, with 14 bases in between. CDR3 length: 14 amino acids. Germline-derived CDR1 and CDR2 are MNHEY and SVGAGI.

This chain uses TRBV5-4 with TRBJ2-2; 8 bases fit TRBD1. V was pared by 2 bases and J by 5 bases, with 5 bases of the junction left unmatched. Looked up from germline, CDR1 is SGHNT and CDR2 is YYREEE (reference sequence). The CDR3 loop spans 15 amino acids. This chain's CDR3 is CASSFGTGWTGELFF. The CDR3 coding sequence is TGTGCCAGCAGCTTCGGGACAGGATGGACCGGGGAGCTGTTTTTT. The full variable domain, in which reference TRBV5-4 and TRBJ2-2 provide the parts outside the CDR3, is ETGVTQSPTHLIKTRGQQVTLRCSSQSGHNTVSWYQQALGQGPQFIFQYYREEENGRGNFPPRFSGLQFPNYSSELNVNALELDDSALYLCASSFGTGWTGELFFGEGSRLTVL.

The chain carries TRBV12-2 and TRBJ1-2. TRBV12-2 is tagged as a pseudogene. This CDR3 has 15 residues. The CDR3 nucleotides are TGTGCAAGTCGCTTAGCGCCTTTAAACGGCTATGGCTACACCTTC. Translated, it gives CASRLAPLNGYGYTF.

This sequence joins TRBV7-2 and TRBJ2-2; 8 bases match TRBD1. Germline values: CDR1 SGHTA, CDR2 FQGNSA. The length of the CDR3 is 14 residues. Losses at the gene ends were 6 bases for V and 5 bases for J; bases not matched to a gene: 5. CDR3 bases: TGTGCCAGCAGTCACAGGGGGTTAACCGGGGAGCTGTTTTTT. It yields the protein CASSHRGLTGELFF.

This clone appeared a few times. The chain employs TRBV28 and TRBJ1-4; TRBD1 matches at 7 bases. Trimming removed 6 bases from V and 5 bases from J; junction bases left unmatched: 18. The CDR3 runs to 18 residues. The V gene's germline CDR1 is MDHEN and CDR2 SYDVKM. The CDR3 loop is CASSPLGQVKYGNEKLFF. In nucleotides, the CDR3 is TGTGCCAGCAGCCCTCTAGGACAGGTGAAGTATGGGAATGAAAAACTGTTTTTT.

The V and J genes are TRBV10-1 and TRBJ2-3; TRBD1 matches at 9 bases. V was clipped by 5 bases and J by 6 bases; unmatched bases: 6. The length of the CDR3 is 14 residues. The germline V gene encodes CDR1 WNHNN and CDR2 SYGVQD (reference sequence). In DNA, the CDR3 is TGCGCCAGCAGTCAACAGGGGGCTGAGGATACGCAGTATTTT. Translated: CASSQQGAEDTQYF.

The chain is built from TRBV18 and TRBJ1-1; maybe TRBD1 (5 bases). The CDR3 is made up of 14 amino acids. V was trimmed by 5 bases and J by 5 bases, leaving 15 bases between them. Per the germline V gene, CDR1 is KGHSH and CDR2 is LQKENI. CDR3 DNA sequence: TGTGCCAGCTCATGGGGAGGGGCAAGAACTGAAGCTTTCTTT. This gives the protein CASSWGGARTEAFF.

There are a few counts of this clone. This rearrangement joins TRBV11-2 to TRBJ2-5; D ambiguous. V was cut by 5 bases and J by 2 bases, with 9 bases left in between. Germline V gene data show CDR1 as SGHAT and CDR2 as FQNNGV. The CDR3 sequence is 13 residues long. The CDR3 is CASSRERQETQYF. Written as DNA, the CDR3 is TGTGCCAGCAGCCGAGAGAGACAAGAGACCCAGTACTTC. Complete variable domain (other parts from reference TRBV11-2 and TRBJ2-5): EAGVAQSPRYKIIEKRQSVAFWCNPISGHATLYWYQQILGQGPKLLIQFQNNGVVDDSQLPKDRFSAERLKGVDSTLKIQPAKLEDSAVYLCASSRERQETQYFGPGTRLLVL.

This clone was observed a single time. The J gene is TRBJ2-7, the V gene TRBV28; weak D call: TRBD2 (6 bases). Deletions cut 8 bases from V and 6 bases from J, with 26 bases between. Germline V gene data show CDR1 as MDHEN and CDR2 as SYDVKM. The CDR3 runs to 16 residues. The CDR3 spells CASRSRAGPSLVEQYF. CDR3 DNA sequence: TGTGCCAGCCGATCCCGGGCGGGGCCCTCCTTGGTCGAGCAGTACTTC.

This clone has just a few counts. The CDR3 DNA is TGCGCCAGCAGCTTGAATTCTAGCGGGATTAACCAAGAGACCCAGTACTTC. It is translated as CASSLNSSGINQETQYF. J is TRBJ2-5 and V is TRBV5-1; 9 nucleotides agree with TRBD2. The V gene end was trimmed by 1 base and the J gene end by 0 bases; junction bases not matched to a gene: 7. Germline V CDR1 and CDR2: SGHRS, YFSETQ. This CDR3 has 17 residues.

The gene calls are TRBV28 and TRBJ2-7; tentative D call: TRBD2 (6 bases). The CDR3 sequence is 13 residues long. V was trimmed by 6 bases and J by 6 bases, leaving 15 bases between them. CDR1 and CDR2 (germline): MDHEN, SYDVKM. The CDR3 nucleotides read TGTGCCAGCAGCCGCCCTGGGGGGTCCGAGCAGTACTTC. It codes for CASSRPGGSEQYF.

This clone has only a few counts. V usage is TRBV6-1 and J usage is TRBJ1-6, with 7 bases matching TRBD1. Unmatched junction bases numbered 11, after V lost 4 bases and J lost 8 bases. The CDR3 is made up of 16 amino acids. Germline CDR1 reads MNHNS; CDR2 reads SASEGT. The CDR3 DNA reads TGTGCCAGCAGTGCCTGGACAGGCCGAGGTGATTCACCCCTCCACTTT. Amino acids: CASSAWTGRGDSPLHF.

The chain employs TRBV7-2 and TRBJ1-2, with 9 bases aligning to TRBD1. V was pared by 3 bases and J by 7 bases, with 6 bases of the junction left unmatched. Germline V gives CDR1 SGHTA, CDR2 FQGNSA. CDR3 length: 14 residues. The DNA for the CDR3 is TGTGCCAGCAGCTTTTTACAGGGGGCGGGTGGCTACACCTTC. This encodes CASSFLQGAGGYTF. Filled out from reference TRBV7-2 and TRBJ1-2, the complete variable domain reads GAGVSQSPSNKVTEKGKDVELRCDPISGHTALYWYRQSLGQGLEFLIYFQGNSAPDKSGLPSDRFSAERTGGSVSTLTIQRTQQEDSAVYLCASSFLQGAGGYTFGSGTRLTVV.

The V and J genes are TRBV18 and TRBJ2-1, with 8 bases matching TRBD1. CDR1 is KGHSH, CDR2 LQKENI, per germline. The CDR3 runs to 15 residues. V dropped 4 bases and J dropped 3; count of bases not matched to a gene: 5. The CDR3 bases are TGTGCCAGCTCACAAACGACAGGGGTCTACAATGAGCAGTTCTTC. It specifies CASSQTTGVYNEQFF.

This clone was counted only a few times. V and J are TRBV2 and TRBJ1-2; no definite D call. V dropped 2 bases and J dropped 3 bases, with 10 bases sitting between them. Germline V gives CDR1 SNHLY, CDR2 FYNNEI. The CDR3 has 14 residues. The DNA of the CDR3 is TGTGCCAGCAGTGAAAAAAAAGAGTACTATGGCTACACCTTC. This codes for CASSEKKEYYGYTF.

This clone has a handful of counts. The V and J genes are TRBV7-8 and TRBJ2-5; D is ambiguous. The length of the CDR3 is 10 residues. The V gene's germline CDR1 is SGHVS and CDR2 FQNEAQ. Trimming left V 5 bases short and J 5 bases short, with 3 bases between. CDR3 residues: CASSRETQYF. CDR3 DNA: TGTGCCAGCAGCCGTGAGACCCAGTACTTC. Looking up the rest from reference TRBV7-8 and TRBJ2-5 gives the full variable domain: GAGVSQSPRYKVAKRGQDVALRCDPISGHVSLFWYQQALGQGPEFLTYFQNEAQLDKSGLPSDRFFAERPEGSVSTLKIQRTQQEDSAVYLCASSRETQYFGPGTRLLVL.

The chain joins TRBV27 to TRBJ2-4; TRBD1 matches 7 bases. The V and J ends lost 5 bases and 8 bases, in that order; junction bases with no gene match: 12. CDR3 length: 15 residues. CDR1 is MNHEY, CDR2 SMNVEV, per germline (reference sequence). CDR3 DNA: TGTGCCAGCAGTCCAATGGGGTACAGGGGTGACATTCAGTACTTC. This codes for CASSPMGYRGDIQYF.

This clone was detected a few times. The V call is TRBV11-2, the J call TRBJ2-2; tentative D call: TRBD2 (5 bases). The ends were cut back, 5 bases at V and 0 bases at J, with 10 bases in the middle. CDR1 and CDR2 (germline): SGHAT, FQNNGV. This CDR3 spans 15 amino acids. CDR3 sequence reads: CASSRGLTNTGELFF. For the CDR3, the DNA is TGTGCCAGCAGCCGAGGACTGACGAACACCGGGGAGCTGTTTTTT.

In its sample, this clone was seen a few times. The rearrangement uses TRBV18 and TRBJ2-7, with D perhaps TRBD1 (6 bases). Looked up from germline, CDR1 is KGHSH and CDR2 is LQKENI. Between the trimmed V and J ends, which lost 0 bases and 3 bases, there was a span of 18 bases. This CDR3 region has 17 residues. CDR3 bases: TGTGCCAGCTCACCACCGGGTTTTACAGGGAAAATCTACGAGCAGTACTTC. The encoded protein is CASSPPGFTGKIYEQYF.